This TCR beta chain was retrieved from a study of CD8 T cell repertoires and HIV-1 epitope variants. A remark on this clone: The target antigen is unknown.

Sequencing was performed with immunoSEQ multiplex PCR; in TCRdb, only in-frame clones are kept and a portion is missing. The sample carries approximately 5,000 clones, about 68% recorded once. Germline V CDR1 and CDR2: MNHEY, SVGAGI. CDR3 length equals 14 residues. J was trimmed by 4 bases and V by 2 bases; bases with no gene match: 3. The chain links TRBV6-5 to TRBJ2-7; TRBD1 matches at 9 bases. The TCR originated in a male donor with HIV. The specimen sequenced was cultured CD8+ T cells derived from PBMCs. This CDR3 is CASSYTGGEYEQYF. As DNA, the CDR3 is TGTGCCAGCAGTTACACAGGGGGCGAATACGAGCAGTACTTC.